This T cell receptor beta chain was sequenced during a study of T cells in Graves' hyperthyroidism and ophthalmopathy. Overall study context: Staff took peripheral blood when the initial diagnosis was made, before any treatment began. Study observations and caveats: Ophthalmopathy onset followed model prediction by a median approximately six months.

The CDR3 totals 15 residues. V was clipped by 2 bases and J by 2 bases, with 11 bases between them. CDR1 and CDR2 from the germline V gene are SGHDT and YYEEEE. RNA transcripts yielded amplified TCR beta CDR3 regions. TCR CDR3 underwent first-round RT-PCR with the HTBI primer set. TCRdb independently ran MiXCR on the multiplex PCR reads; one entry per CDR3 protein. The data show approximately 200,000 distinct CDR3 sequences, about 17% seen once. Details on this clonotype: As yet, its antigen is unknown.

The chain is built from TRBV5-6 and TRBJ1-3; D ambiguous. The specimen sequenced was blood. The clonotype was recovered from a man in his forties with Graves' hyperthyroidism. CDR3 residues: CASSFVHYPGNTIYF. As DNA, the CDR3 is TGTGCCAGCAGCTTCGTGCATTACCCTGGAAACACCATATATTTT. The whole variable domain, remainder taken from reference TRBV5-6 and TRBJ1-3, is DAGVTQSPTHLIKTRGQQVTLRCSPKSGHDTVSWYQQALGQGPQFIFQYYEEEERQRGNFPDRFSGHQFPNYSSELNVNALLLGDSALYLCASSFVHYPGNTIYFGEGSWLTVV.